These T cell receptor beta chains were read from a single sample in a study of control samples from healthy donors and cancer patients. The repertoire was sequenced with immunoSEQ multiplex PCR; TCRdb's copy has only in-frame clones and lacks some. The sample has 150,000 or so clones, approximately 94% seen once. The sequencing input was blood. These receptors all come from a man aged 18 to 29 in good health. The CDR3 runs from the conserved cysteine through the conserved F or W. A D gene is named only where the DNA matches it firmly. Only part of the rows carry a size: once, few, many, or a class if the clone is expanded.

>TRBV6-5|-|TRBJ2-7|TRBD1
CASSYLGQGIFGEQYF
TGTGCCAGCAGTTACTTGGGACAGGGGATTTTTGGCGAGCAGTACTTC
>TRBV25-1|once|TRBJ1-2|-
CASSEDSFSYGYTF
TGTGCCAGCAGCGAAGACAGTTTTTCCTATGGCTACACCTTC
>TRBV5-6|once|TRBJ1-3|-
CASSWLGSGNTIYF
TGTGCCAGCAGCTGGCTTGGATCTGGAAACACCATATATTTT
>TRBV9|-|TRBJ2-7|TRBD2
CASSVLAGGSYEQYF
TGTGCCAGCAGCGTACTGGCGGGAGGCAGCTACGAGCAGTACTTC
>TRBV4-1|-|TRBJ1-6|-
CASSQDRWQGGSPLHF
TGCGCCAGCAGCCAAGATCGTTGGCAGGGTGGTTCACCCCTCCACTTT
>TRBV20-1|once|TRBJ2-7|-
CSATSGPEQYF
TGCAGTGCGACCTCAGGGCCCGAGCAGTACTTC
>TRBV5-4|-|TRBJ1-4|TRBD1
CASSGDSLNEKLFF
TGTGCCAGCAGCGGGGACAGCCTAAATGAAAAACTGTTTTTT
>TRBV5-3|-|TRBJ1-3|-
CARSGGRTSGNTIYF
TGTGCCAGAAGCGGTGGCAGAACCTCTGGAAACACCATATATTTT
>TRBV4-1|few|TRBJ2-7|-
CASSQTGSEQYF
TGCGCCAGCAGCCAAACAGGCAGCGAGCAGTACTTC
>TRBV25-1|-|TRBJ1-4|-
CASRSFRLEKLFF
TGTGCCAGCAGGAGTTTTAGACTTGAAAAACTGTTTTTT
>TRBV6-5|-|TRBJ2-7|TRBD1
CASRETGRCSYEQYF
TGTGCCAGCAGAGAGACAGGGAGATGCTCCTACGAGCAGTACTTC
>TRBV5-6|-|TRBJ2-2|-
CASSLGPGTNTGELFF
TGTGCCAGCAGCTTGGGTCCAGGAACGAACACCGGGGAGCTGTTTTTT
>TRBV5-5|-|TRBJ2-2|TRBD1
CASSLEPRGQTGELFF
TGTGCCAGCAGCTTGGAGCCCAGGGGGCAAACCGGGGAGCTGTTTTTT
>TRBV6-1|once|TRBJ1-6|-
CASSEHPNNSPLHF
TGTGCCAGCAGTGAACACCCCAATAATTCACCCCTCCACTTT
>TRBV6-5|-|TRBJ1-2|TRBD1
CASRLRDRGPGYTF
TGTGCCAGCAGACTCCGGGACAGGGGGCCTGGCTACACCTTC